This entry concerns a single T cell receptor beta chain. Its antigen is not identified. The data were obtained in a study of cytomegalovirus exposure and HLA in healthy donors. CDR3 size: 12 residues. Germline V gives CDR1 SGHDN, CDR2 FVKESK. V gave up 4 bases and J gave up 9 bases, with 12 bases separating them. Both 60 Vbeta primers and 13 Jbeta primers went into the PCR. The assay was immunoSEQ multiplex PCR, and TCRdb's table has in-frame clones only and misses some. The data show around 65,000 clones, 75% seen once. Regarding the study as a whole: In an earlier analysis, in fewer than 700 donors, most V segments appeared productive either ~87% or ~30% of the time. For cytomegalovirus status, the classifier reportedly gave diagnoses with high specificity and sensitivity. There were some V segments, including TRBV6-2 and TRBV6-3, excluded as indistinguishable.

V and J are TRBV14 and TRBJ2-5; maybe TRBD2 (6 bases). This sequence was found in a woman in her thirties in good health and CMV-seropositive. What was sequenced was PBMCs. Written as DNA, the CDR3 is TGTGCCAGCAGCCTATTATGGGAGGCCCAGTACTTC. This encodes CASSLLWEAQYF.